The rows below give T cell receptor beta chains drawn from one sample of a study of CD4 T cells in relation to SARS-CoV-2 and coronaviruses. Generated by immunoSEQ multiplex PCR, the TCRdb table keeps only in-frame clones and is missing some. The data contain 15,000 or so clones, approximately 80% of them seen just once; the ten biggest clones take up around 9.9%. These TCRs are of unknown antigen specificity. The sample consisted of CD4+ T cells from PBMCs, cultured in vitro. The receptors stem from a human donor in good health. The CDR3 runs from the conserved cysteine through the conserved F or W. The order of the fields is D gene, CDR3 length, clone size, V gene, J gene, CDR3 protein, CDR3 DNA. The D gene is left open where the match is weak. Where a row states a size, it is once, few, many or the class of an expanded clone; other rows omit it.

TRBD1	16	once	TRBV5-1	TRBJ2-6	CASTGTGVVGANVLTF	TGCGCCAGCACCGGGACAGGGGTGGTGGGGGCCAACGTCCTGACTTTC
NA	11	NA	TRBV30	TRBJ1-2	CAWSGGGGYTF	TGTGCCTGGAGTGGCGGGGGTGGCTACACCTTC
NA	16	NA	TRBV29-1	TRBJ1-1	CSVVSSGDPRATEAFF	TGCAGCGTTGTAAGTTCCGGGGACCCAAGAGCCACTGAAGCTTTCTTT
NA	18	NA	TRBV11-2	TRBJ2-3	CASSPGDGEVGLPDTQYF	TGTGCCAGCAGCCCCGGGGACGGTGAGGTCGGACTACCAGATACGCAGTATTTT
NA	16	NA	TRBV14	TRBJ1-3	CASSQDPGRSGNTIYF	TGTGCCAGCAGCCAAGATCCGGGCAGGTCGGGAAACACCATATATTTT
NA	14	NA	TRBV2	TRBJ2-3	CASRRIFRVDTQYF	TGTGCCAGCAGGCGAATATTTAGGGTGGATACGCAGTATTTT
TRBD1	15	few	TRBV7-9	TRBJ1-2	CASRGRGLFNYGYTF	TGTGCCAGCAGGGGCAGGGGGTTATTCAATTATGGCTACACCTTC
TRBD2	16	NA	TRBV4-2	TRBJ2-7	CASSQEVDGRGYEQYF	TGTGCCAGCAGCCAAGAGGTGGACGGGAGGGGATACGAGCAGTACTTC
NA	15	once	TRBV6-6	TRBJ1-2	CASSYSSRSDYGYTF	TGTGCCAGCAGTTACTCGAGCAGGTCTGACTATGGCTACACCTTC
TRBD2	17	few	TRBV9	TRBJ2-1	CASSVGLAGAYYNEQFF	TGTGCCAGCAGCGTCGGGCTAGCGGGGGCCTACTACAATGAGCAGTTCTTC